This T cell receptor (beta chain) stems from a study of blood T cells in healthy people across ages. Whole-study results and caveats: Roughly linear declines in TCR beta diversity per million T cells occurred with age. The study found TCR beta diversity correlated strongly with naive T cell percentage. It was not known whether donors were CMV positive (a possible confounder of expanded clonotype changes).

Combining a sample-barcoded 5' primer with a J-beta primer mix, a second PCR ran for roughly 6 to 12 cycles. TCRdb itself ran the 5' RACE reads through MiXCR, one entry per CDR3 protein. The sample holds nearly 1 million distinct CDR3 sequences, around 54% seen once. Turning to this clonotype: Antigen unknown.

Trimming shortened V by 3 bases and J by 5 bases, and 5 bases separated the two germline ends. CDR1 is DFQATT and CDR2 is SNEGSKA in the germline V gene (reference sequence). CDR3 length: 11 amino acids. The TCR was taken from a woman aged 55-75 years in good health. Sequenced sample: blood. The V gene is TRBV20-1, the J gene TRBJ2-1, with a possible D match to TRBD2 (5 bases). In DNA form, the CDR3 reads TGCAGTGCTAGCGGGGACAATGAGCAGTTCTTC. Translated, it gives CSASGDNEQFF.